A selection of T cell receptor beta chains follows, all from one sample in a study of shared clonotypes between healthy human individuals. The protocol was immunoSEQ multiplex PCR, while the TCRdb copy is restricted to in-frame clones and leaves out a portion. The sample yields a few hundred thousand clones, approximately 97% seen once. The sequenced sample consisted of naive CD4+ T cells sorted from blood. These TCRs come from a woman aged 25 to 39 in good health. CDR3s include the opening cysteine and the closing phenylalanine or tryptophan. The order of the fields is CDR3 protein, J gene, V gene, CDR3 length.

CDR3 protein: CASSDSWVTDTQYF
J gene: TRBJ2-3
V gene: TRBV6-4
CDR3 length: 14

CDR3 protein: CASSYSSRGDTEAFF
J gene: TRBJ1-1
V gene: TRBV6-5
CDR3 length: 15

CDR3 protein: CASSVINPGGSSYEQYF
J gene: .
V gene: TRBV9
CDR3 length: 17

CDR3 protein: CASSPPSRETQYF
J gene: TRBJ2-5
V gene: TRBV18
CDR3 length: 13

CDR3 protein: CASSEGTGDLYGYTF
J gene: TRBJ1-2
V gene: TRBV7-6
CDR3 length: 15

CDR3 protein: CASEQTGASGANVLTF
J gene: TRBJ2-6
V gene: TRBV4-2
CDR3 length: 16

CDR3 protein: CASSEGNQPQHF
J gene: TRBJ1-5
V gene: TRBV2
CDR3 length: 12

CDR3 protein: CASSLGQGDSPLHF
J gene: TRBJ1-6
V gene: TRBV5-1
CDR3 length: 14

CDR3 protein: CASSPCGVNEQFF
J gene: TRBJ2-1
V gene: TRBV23-1
CDR3 length: 13

CDR3 protein: CASSLRGGSLNTEAFF
J gene: TRBJ1-1
V gene: TRBV28
CDR3 length: 16

CDR3 protein: CASSPPVGAQPYVEQFF
J gene: TRBJ2-1
V gene: TRBV27
CDR3 length: 17

CDR3 protein: CASSALIPFF
J gene: TRBJ1-1
V gene: TRBV28
CDR3 length: 10

CDR3 protein: CASSVDKFTEAFF
J gene: TRBJ1-1
V gene: TRBV9
CDR3 length: 13

CDR3 protein: CASIVPSSPDTQYF
J gene: TRBJ2-3
V gene: TRBV28
CDR3 length: 14

CDR3 protein: CASSLESRAYEQYF
J gene: TRBJ2-7
V gene: TRBV7-2
CDR3 length: 14

CDR3 protein: CATRTGANSPLHF
J gene: TRBJ1-6
V gene: TRBV6-5
CDR3 length: 13

CDR3 protein: CASSQGVGGNTIYF
J gene: TRBJ1-3
V gene: TRBV4-1
CDR3 length: 14

CDR3 protein: CASSPATSGSETQYF
J gene: TRBJ2-5
V gene: TRBV5-4
CDR3 length: 15

CDR3 protein: CASSPLAGWNEQYF
J gene: TRBJ2-7
V gene: TRBV6-6
CDR3 length: 14

CDR3 protein: CATHRDSGGYTF
J gene: TRBJ1-2
V gene: TRBV6-1
CDR3 length: 12

CDR3 protein: CASSIQQGEVNEQYF
J gene: TRBJ2-7
V gene: TRBV19
CDR3 length: 15

CDR3 protein: CASRTGALEQYF
J gene: TRBJ2-7
V gene: TRBV28
CDR3 length: 12